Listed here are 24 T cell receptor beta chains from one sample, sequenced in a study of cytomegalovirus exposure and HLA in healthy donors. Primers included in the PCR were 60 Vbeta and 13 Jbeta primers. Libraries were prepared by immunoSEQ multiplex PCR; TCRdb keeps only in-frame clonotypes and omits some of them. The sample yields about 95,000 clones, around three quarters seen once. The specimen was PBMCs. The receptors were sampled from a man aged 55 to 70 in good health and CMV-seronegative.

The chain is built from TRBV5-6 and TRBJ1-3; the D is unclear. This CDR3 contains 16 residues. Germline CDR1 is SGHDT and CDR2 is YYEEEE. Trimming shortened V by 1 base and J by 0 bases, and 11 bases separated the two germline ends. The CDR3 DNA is TGTGCCAGCAGCTTGCACGGCGGAATCTCTGGAAACACCATATATTTT. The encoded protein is CASSLHGGISGNTIYF.

The CDR3 nucleotides are TGTGCCAGTAGTATAGGAAACAGGAATTCACCCCTCCACTTT. This gives the protein CASSIGNRNSPLHF. J is TRBJ1-6 and V is TRBV19; the D gene is possibly TRBD1 (5 bases). From germline, CDR1 is LNHDA and CDR2 SQIVND (reference sequence). This CDR3 contains 14 residues. V was pared by 1 base and J by 7 bases, with 8 bases between.

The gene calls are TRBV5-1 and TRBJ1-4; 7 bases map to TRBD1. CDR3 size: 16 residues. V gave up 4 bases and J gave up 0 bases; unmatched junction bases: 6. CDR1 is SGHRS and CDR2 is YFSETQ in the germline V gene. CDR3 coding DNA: TGCGCCAGCAGCCACCGACAGGGCGCAACTAATGAAAAACTGTTTTTT. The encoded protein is CASSHRQGATNEKLFF.

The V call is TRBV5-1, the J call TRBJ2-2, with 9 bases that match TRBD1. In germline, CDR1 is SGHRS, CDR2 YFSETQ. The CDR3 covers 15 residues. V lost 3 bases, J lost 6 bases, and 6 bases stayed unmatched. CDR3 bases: TGCGCCAGCAGCTCTGCCGGGACAGGGTCCGGGGAGCTGTTTTTT. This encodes CASSSAGTGSGELFF.

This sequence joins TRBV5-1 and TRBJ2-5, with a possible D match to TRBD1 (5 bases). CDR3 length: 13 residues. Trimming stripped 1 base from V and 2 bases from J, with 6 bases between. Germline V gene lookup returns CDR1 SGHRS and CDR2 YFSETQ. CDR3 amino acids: CASSLRQQETQYF. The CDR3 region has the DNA TGCGCCAGCAGCTTGCGACAGCAAGAGACCCAGTACTTC.

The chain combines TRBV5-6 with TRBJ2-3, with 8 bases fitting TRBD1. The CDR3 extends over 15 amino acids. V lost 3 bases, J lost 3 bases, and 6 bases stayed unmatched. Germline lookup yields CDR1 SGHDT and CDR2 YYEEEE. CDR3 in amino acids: CASSSRQGRTDTQYF. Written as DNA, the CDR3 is TGTGCCAGCAGCTCCCGACAGGGGAGAACAGATACGCAGTATTTT.

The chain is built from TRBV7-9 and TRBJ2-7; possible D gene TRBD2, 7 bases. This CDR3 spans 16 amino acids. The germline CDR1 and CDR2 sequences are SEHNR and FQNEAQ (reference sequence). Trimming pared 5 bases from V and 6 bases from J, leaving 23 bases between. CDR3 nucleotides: TGTGCCAGCAGCCTAGATTTATCCGGGGGGACAACCGAGCAGTACTTC. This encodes CASSLDLSGGTTEQYF.

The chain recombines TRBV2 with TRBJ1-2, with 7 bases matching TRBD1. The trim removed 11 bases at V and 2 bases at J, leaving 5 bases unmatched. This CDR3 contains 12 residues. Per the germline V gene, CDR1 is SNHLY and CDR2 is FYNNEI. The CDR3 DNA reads TGTGCCTGCCGGGGACAGAACTATGGCTACACCTTC. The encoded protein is CACRGQNYGYTF.

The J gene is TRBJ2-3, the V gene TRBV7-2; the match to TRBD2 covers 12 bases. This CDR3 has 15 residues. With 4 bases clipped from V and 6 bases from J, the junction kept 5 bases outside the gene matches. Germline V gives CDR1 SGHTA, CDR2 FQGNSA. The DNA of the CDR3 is TGTGCCAGCAGCTGGTCCGGGACTAGCGGGGATACGCAGTATTTT. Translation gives CASSWSGTSGDTQYF.

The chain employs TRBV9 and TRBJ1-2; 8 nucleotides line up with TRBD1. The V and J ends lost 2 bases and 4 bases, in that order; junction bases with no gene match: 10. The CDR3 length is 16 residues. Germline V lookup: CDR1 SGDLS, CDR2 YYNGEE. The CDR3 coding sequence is TGTGCCAGCAGCGTTCACAGGGGGAGAGTGAGCTATGGCTACACCTTC. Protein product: CASSVHRGRVSYGYTF.

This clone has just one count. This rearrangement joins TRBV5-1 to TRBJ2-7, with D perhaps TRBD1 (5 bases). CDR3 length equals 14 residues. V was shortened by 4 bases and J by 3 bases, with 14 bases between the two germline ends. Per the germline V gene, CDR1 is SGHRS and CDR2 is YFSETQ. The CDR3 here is CASSHRGSSYEQYF. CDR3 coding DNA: TGCGCCAGCAGCCATAGGGGATCCAGCTACGAGCAGTACTTC. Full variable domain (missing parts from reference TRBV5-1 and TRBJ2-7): KAGVTQTPRYLIKTRGQQVTLSCSPISGHRSVSWYQQTPGQGLQFLFEYFSETQRNKGNFPGRFSGRQFSNSRSEMNVSTLELGDSALYLCASSHRGSSYEQYFGPGTRLTVT.

The CDR3 is CAAGGVNTGELFF. CDR3 DNA sequence: TGTGCCGCGGGGGGTGTAAACACCGGGGAGCTGTTTTTT. The chain carries TRBV10-3 and TRBJ2-2, with 8 bases matching TRBD2. The CDR3 spans 13 residues. The ends lost 11 bases at V and 2 bases at J; junction bases unmatched: 4. Germline CDR1 ENHRY, CDR2 SYGVKD.

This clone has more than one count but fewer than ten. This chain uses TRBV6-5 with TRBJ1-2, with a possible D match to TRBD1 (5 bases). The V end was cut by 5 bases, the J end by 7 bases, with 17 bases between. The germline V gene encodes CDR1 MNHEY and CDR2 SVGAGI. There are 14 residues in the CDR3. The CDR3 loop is CASSEVRGEGGYTF. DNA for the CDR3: TGTGCCAGCAGTGAAGTTCGGGGGGAGGGTGGCTACACCTTC.

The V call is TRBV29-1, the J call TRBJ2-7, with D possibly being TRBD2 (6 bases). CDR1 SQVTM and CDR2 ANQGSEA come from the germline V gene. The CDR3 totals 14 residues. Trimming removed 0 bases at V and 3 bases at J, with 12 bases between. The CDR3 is CSVEEGGGGYEQYF. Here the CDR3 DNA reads TGCAGCGTTGAAGAGGGTGGGGGAGGCTACGAGCAGTACTTC.

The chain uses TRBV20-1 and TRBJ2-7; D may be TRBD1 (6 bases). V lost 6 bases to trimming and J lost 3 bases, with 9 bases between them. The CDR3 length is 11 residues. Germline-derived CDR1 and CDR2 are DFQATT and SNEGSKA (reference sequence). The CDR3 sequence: CSAGQNYEQYF. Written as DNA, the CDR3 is TGCAGTGCCGGACAGAACTACGAGCAGTACTTC.

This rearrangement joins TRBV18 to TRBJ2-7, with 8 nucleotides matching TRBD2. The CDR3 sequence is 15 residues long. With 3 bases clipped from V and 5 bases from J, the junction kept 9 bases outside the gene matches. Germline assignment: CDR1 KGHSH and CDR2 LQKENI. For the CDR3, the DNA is TGTGCCAGCTCACCGCCAGGTAGTAGCGGGAACGAGCAGTACTTC. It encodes CASSPPGSSGNEQYF.

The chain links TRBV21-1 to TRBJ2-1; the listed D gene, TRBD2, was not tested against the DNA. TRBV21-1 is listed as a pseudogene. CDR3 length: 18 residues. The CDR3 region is CASSTVLPLAVTYNEQFF. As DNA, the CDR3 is TGTGCCAGCAGCACCGTCCTCCCGCTAGCGGTAACCTACAATGAGCAGTTCTTC.

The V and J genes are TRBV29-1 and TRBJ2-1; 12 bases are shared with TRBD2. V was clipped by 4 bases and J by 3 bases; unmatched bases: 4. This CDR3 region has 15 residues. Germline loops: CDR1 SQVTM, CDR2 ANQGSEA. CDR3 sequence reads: CSVGLAGDLYNEQFF. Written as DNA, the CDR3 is TGCAGCGTTGGACTAGCGGGAGACCTCTACAATGAGCAGTTCTTC.

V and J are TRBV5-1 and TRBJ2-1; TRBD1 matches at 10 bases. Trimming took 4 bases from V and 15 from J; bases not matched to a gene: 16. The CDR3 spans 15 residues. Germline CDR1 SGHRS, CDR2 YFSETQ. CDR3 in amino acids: CASSLGQGEQSPGFF. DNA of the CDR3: TGCGCCAGCAGCCTCGGACAGGGGGAGCAATCGCCGGGGTTCTTC. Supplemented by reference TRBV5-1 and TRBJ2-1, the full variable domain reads KAGVTQTPRYLIKTRGQQVTLSCSPISGHRSVSWYQQTPGQGLQFLFEYFSETQRNKGNFPGRFSGRQFSNSRSEMNVSTLELGDSALYLCASSLGQGEQSPGFFGPGTRLTVL.

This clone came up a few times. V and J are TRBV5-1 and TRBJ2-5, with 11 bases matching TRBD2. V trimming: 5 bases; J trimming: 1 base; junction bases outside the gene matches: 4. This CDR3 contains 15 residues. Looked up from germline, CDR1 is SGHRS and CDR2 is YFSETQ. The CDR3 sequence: CASSGGTSGQETQYF. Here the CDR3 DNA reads TGCGCCAGCAGTGGGGGGACTAGCGGCCAAGAGACCCAGTACTTC.

DNA for the CDR3: TGTGCCAGCAGCTTGGGGCAGGGGGAATACAATGAGCAGTTCTTC. The encoded protein is CASSLGQGEYNEQFF. The rearrangement uses TRBV5-8 and TRBJ2-1; TRBD1 matches 7 bases. Per germline, CDR1 SGHTS and CDR2 YDEGEE. Trimming removed 0 bases from V and 4 bases from J; junction bases left unmatched: 4. There are 15 residues in the CDR3.

The CDR3 nucleotides are TGTGCCAGCAGTTTCTGGGCAGGGCAGGATGGCTACACCTTC. Protein: CASSFWAGQDGYTF. The V call is TRBV6-6, the J call TRBJ1-2; perhaps TRBD1 as D (5 bases). The germline CDR1 and CDR2 sequences are MNHNY and SVGAGI (reference sequence). Trimming removed 4 bases at V and 6 bases at J, with 15 bases between. This CDR3 contains 14 residues.

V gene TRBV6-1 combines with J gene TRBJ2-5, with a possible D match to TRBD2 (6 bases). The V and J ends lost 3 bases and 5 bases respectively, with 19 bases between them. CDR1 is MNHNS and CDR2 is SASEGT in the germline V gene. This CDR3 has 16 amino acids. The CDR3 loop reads CASSDLGTGARETQYF. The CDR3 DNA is TGTGCCAGCAGTGATTTGGGTACGGGAGCCAGGGAGACCCAGTACTTC.

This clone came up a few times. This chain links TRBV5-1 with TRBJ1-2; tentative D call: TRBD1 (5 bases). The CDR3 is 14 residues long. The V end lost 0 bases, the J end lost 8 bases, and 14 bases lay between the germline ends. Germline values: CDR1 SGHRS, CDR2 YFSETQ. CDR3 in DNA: TGCGCCAGCAGCTTGGCGGGGGGTAGGCCCGGCTACACCTTC. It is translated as CASSLAGGRPGYTF. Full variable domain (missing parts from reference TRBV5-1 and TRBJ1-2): KAGVTQTPRYLIKTRGQQVTLSCSPISGHRSVSWYQQTPGQGLQFLFEYFSETQRNKGNFPGRFSGRQFSNSRSEMNVSTLELGDSALYLCASSLAGGRPGYTFGSGTRLTVV.